Each of the 22 T cell receptor beta chains below was sequenced from the same sample in a study of blood T cell repertoires in COVID-19. Assay: immunoSEQ multiplex PCR; the TCRdb copy retains only in-frame clones and omits some. The sample carries roughly 330,000 clones, about four fifths recorded once. The sample consisted of peripheral blood. These receptor sequences come from a woman aged 50 to 60 with acute or convalescent COVID-19.

This chain uses TRBV2 with TRBJ2-3; TRBD1 matches at 7 bases. The germline V gene encodes CDR1 SNHLY and CDR2 FYNNEI. This CDR3 comprises 14 residues. V lost 6 bases to trimming and J lost 5 bases; unmatched junction nucleotides: 8. CDR3 sequence reads: CASRAGGYGDTQYF. The CDR3 nucleotides are TGTGCCAGCAGGGCAGGGGGATATGGAGATACGCAGTATTTT.

The chain couples TRBV6-2 or TRBV6-3 to TRBJ1-1; the match to TRBD1 covers 7 bases. Germline V lookup: CDR1 MNHEY, CDR2 SVGEGT. With V trimmed by 5 bases and J by 2 bases, 8 bases remained unmatched. The CDR3 extends over 15 amino acids. As DNA, the CDR3 is TGTGCCAGCAGTCCAAGTAACAGGGGTAACACTGAAGCTTTCTTT. Protein: CASSPSNRGNTEAFF.

The CDR3 sequence: CASSESSTAGELFF. CDR3 coding DNA: TGCGCCAGCAGTGAGTCCTCGACAGCCGGGGAGCTGTTTTTT. The chain couples TRBV10-1 to TRBJ2-2; possibly TRBD1 for D (5 bases). From germline, CDR1 is WNHNN and CDR2 SYGVQD (reference sequence). CDR3 length equals 14 residues. V lost 0 bases and J 6 bases, leaving 8 bases between the germline ends.

V is TRBV7-9 and J is TRBJ2-5; 7 positions match TRBD1. CDR3 length equals 14 residues. Germline assignment: CDR1 SEHNR and CDR2 FQNEAQ (reference sequence). Trimming cost V 8 bases and J 3 bases; bases outside gene matches: 9. CDR3 loop: CASGRTGTEETQYF. The CDR3 DNA reads TGTGCCAGCGGGAGAACCGGGACAGAAGAGACCCAGTACTTC. Supplemented by reference TRBV7-9 and TRBJ2-5, the full variable domain reads DTGVSQNPRHKITKRGQNVTFRCDPISEHNRLYWYRQTLGQGPEFLTYFQNEAQLEKSRLLSDRFSAERPKGSFSTLEIQRTEQGDSAMYLCASGRTGTEETQYFGPGTRLLVL.

This chain connects TRBV5-6 to TRBJ2-3, with D possibly being TRBD1 (6 bases). The length of the CDR3 is 16 residues. Trimming stripped 2 bases from V and 2 bases from J, with 15 bases between. The germline CDR1 and CDR2 sequences are SGHDT and YYEEEE. In DNA, the CDR3 is TGTGCCAGCAGCTTCATACCGGACAGCTACACAGATACGCAGTATTTT. It encodes CASSFIPDSYTDTQYF.

This chain joins TRBV7-2 and TRBJ2-5, with 13 positions matching TRBD2. Germline CDR1 and CDR2: SGHTA and FQGNSA. This CDR3 comprises 15 residues. V was clipped by 4 bases and J by 7 bases; unmatched bases: 6. CDR3 nucleotide sequence: TGTGCCAGCAGCTCGACTAGCGGGGGGTTTGGGACCCAGTACTTC. This gives the protein CASSSTSGGFGTQYF. The full variable domain, rest sourced from reference TRBV7-2 and TRBJ2-5, is GAGVSQSPSNKVTEKGKDVELRCDPISGHTALYWYRQSLGQGLEFLIYFQGNSAPDKSGLPSDRFSAERTGGSVSTLTIQRTQQEDSAVYLCASSSTSGGFGTQYFGPGTRLLVL.

The chain couples TRBV7-2 to TRBJ2-7, with 8 bases that match TRBD2. J gave up 5 bases and V 1 base, and 19 bases lay outside the gene matches. The CDR3 is made up of 19 amino acids. The germline CDR1 and CDR2 sequences are SGHTA and FQGNSA. CDR3 nucleotides: TGTGCCAGCAGCTTAGTGGCCAGAACCATAGCGGGACAAGGCAACGAGCAGTACTTC. It is translated as CASSLVARTIAGQGNEQYF.

V and J are TRBV3-1 (or the pseudogene TRBV3-2) and TRBJ2-1; 10 bases agree with TRBD2. Per the germline V gene, CDR1 is LGHDT and CDR2 is YNNKEL (reference sequence). The length of the CDR3 is 17 residues. V lost 3 bases to trimming and J lost 7 bases; unmatched junction nucleotides: 12. The CDR3 DNA is TGTGCCAGCAGCCAGCCAGCAGCGGGAGGGTTAGGAAATGAGCAGTTCTTC. Translating it yields CASSQPAAGGLGNEQFF.

V usage is TRBV19 and J usage is TRBJ2-1; 13 bases match TRBD2. V was clipped by 3 bases and J by 4 bases; unmatched bases: 6. Germline assignment: CDR1 LNHDA and CDR2 SQIVND (reference sequence). The CDR3 runs to 17 residues. The CDR3 coding sequence is TGTGCCAGTAGTATTCGGACTAGCGGGGGAGCTTACAATGAGCAGTTCTTC. Protein: CASSIRTSGGAYNEQFF.

The V call is TRBV2, the J call TRBJ1-2; D is perhaps TRBD1 (6 bases). Deletions cut 6 bases from V and 4 bases from J, with 6 bases between. The CDR3 runs to 11 residues. Looked up from germline, CDR1 is SNHLY and CDR2 is FYNNEI. CDR3 nucleotide sequence: TGTGCCAGCAGACAGGGCTATGGCTACACCTTC. It is translated as CASRQGYGYTF. Full variable domain (rest looked up from reference TRBV2 and TRBJ1-2): EPEVTQTPSHQVTQMGQEVILRCVPISNHLYFYWYRQILGQKVEFLVSFYNNEISEKSEIFDDQFSVERPDGSNFTLKIRSTKLEDSAMYFCASRQGYGYTFGSGTRLTVV.

The chain uses TRBV5-6 and TRBJ2-1; 8 bases agree with TRBD2. V lost 1 base and J lost 2; bases outside the gene matches: 5. Germline V gene sequence: CDR1 SGHDT, CDR2 YYEEEE. This CDR3 is built from 16 residues. The chain's CDR3 is CASSLRTSGPYNEQFF. The CDR3 region has the DNA TGTGCCAGCAGCTTGAGAACTAGCGGTCCCTACAATGAGCAGTTCTTC.

The chain is built from TRBV19 and TRBJ2-1, with 7 bases aligning to TRBD2. The CDR3 length is 15 residues. Germline CDR1 reads LNHDA; CDR2 reads SQIVND (reference sequence). V lost 4 bases and J lost 6; bases outside the gene matches: 9. CDR3 sequence: CASSNMAGVGNEQFF. CDR3 bases: TGTGCCAGTAGTAACATGGCGGGAGTGGGCAATGAGCAGTTCTTC.

Turning to this clone: Other DNA sequences in this specimen translate into the identical CDR3. This chain uses TRBV2 with TRBJ2-5; D not resolved. Trimming stripped 6 bases from V and 1 base from J, with 3 bases between. Germline V gene data show CDR1 as SNHLY and CDR2 as FYNNEI. CDR3 length: 11 amino acids. The CDR3, as DNA: TGTGCCAGCAGCGTCCAAGAGACCCAGTACTTC. This codes for CASSVQETQYF.

In its sample, this clone was seen once. The CDR3 DNA reads TGTGCCAGCAGCGCAATAGCGGGATCCCACAATGAGCAGTTCTTC. Encoded protein: CASSAIAGSHNEQFF. The chain uses TRBV9 and TRBJ2-1, with 8 positions matching TRBD2. In germline, CDR1 is SGDLS, CDR2 YYNGEE. The CDR3 has 15 amino acids. V shed 3 bases, J shed 5 bases, and the junction held 7 bases outside the gene matches.

The J gene is TRBJ1-6, the V gene TRBV27; weak D call: TRBD1 (5 bases). Germline values: CDR1 MNHEY, CDR2 SMNVEV (reference sequence). The CDR3 spans 18 residues. V lost 3 bases and J lost 0, with 15 bases in between. The CDR3: CASSFLRDPSSYNSPLHF. The CDR3 nucleotides read TGTGCCAGCAGTTTCCTCAGGGATCCGAGCTCCTATAATTCACCCCTCCACTTT.

The rearrangement joins TRBV5-1 to TRBJ1-4; 7 nucleotides agree with TRBD1. This CDR3 spans 15 amino acids. Germline values: CDR1 SGHRS, CDR2 YFSETQ. V shed 4 bases and J 5 bases; nucleotides not matched to a gene: 8. CDR3 nucleotide sequence: TGCGCCAGCAGCCCCTTACAGGGGATAAATGAAAAACTGTTTTTT. Protein: CASSPLQGINEKLFF.

The chain has TRBV4-1 and TRBJ1-4; TRBD1 matches 10 bases. CDR3 length: 15 residues. V gave up 2 bases and J gave up 8 bases; unmatched junction bases: 5. Germline lookup yields CDR1 MGHRA and CDR2 YSYEKL. This CDR3 reads CASSQSWDRGEKLFF. Here the CDR3 DNA reads TGCGCCAGCAGCCAATCTTGGGACAGGGGCGAAAAACTGTTTTTT.

This chain connects TRBV14 to TRBJ1-1, with D perhaps matching TRBD1 (5 bases). The V end was cut by 5 bases, the J end by 3 bases, with 10 bases between. Looked up from germline, CDR1 is SGHDN and CDR2 is FVKESK. This CDR3 comprises 13 residues. The CDR3: CASSTSTDTEAFF. CDR3 nucleotides: TGTGCCAGCAGCACATCGACAGACACTGAAGCTTTCTTT.

The sample holds many counts of this clone. The chain is built from TRBV2 and TRBJ2-7, with D perhaps matching TRBD2 (6 bases). The germline V and J ends were trimmed by 4 bases and 1 base, with 8 bases remaining between them. CDR3 length: 13 amino acids. Germline lookup yields CDR1 SNHLY and CDR2 FYNNEI. Here the CDR3 DNA reads TGTGCCAGCAGTGCGGGACTTTCCTACGAGCAGTACTTC. Amino acid sequence: CASSAGLSYEQYF.

The V and J genes are TRBV27 and TRBJ1-6, with no clear D. The V and J ends lost 2 bases and 7 bases respectively, with 6 bases between them. The CDR3 extends over 13 amino acids. Germline V gene lookup returns CDR1 MNHEY and CDR2 SMNVEV (reference sequence). This CDR3 is CASSLIQNSPLHF. The CDR3 DNA is TGTGCCAGCAGTTTAATACAGAATTCACCCCTCCACTTT.

The chain's CDR3 is CASSVQGGNNEKLFF. Written as DNA, the CDR3 is TGTGCCAGCAGCGTACAAGGGGGCAATAATGAAAAACTGTTTTTT. The chain uses TRBV9 and TRBJ1-4, with TRBD1 matching 7 bases. Unmatched junction bases numbered 4, after V lost 1 base and J lost 4 bases. The germline CDR1 and CDR2 sequences are SGDLS and YYNGEE. This CDR3 is 15 amino acids long.

V gene TRBV18 combines with J gene TRBJ1-2; D is possibly TRBD1 (6 bases). Trimming pared 4 bases from V and 5 bases from J, leaving 14 bases between. Germline assignment: CDR1 KGHSH and CDR2 LQKENI. CDR3 length: 14 residues. This CDR3 is CASSQGDIGYGYTF. CDR3 in DNA: TGTGCCAGCTCACAGGGGGACATCGGGTATGGCTACACCTTC.